A selection of T cell receptor beta chains follows, all from one sample in a study of T cells in Graves' hyperthyroidism and ophthalmopathy. TCRdb redid the calling of the multiplex PCR reads with MiXCR, one entry per CDR3 protein. The table has 250,000 to 300,000 distinct CDR3 sequences, approximately 12% seen once. Sequenced input: blood. Source of these receptors: a young woman with Graves' hyperthyroidism that later progressed to Graves' ophthalmopathy. The CDR3 runs from the conserved cysteine through the conserved F or W. D genes are given only for firm matches. Not all rows give a size; the values are once, few, many and, for expanded clones, a class.

d_gene | j_gene | v_gene | abundance | CDR3aa | CDR3nt
TRBD1 | TRBJ1-2 | TRBV15 | few | CATSRRSSRDRVGYTF | TGTGCCACCAGCAGACGCTCGAGCCGGGACAGGGTTGGCTACACCTTC
NA | TRBJ2-5 | TRBV4-3 | few | CASSGGTTIQETQYF | TGCGCCAGCAGCGGCGGGACAACCATCCAAGAGACCCAGTACTTC
NA | TRBJ2-1 | TRBV20-1 | NA | CSARPSYNEQFF | TGCAGTGCTAGGCCCTCCTACAATGAGCAGTTCTTC
TRBD1 | TRBJ1-5 | TRBV6-1 | NA | CASSGQVGNQPQHF | TGTGCCAGCAGCGGACAGGTCGGCAATCAGCCCCAGCATTTT
TRBD1 | TRBJ2-2 | TRBV18 | few | CASSPTGKGGELFF | TGTGCCAGCTCACCGACAGGGAAGGGCGGGGAGCTGTTTTTT
TRBD2 | TRBJ2-1 | TRBV28 | many | CASSLGLAGAYEQFF | TGTGCCAGCAGCCTGGGACTAGCGGGAGCTTATGAGCAGTTCTTC
NA | TRBJ1-1 | TRBV3-1 | many | CASSQVRRMDRRTEAFF | TGTGCCAGCAGCCAAGTTCGGCGGATGGACCGGCGGACTGAAGCTTTCTTT
NA | TRBJ2-3 | TRBV5-1 | many | CASSLAPDYPTDTQYF | TGCGCCAGCAGCTTGGCCCCGGACTACCCCACAGATACGCAGTATTTT
NA | TRBJ2-3 | TRBV5-8 | many | CASSLGDLSTDTQYF | TGTGCCAGCAGCTTGGGGGACCTGAGCACAGATACGCAGTATTTT
NA | TRBJ2-3 | TRBV6-5 | many | CASSYFRSARTDTQYF | TGTGCCAGCAGTTACTTCCGGTCAGCACGCACAGATACGCAGTATTTT
NA | TRBJ1-1 | TRBV3-1 | many | CASRTPEVPEAFF | TGTGCCAGCAGAACACCGGAGGTCCCTGAAGCTTTCTTT